This T cell receptor beta chain comes out of a study of OX40 agonist ivuxolimab in advanced cancers. With regard to the full study: The costimulatory receptor OX40 (CD134) was targeted by ivuxolimab, a fully human IgG2 agonistic monoclonal antibody. Intravenous ivuxolimab was administered to patients every 2 weeks at six dose levels: 0.01, 0.1, 0.3, 1.5, 3 and 10 mg/kg. Among the roughly 50 dose-escalation patients, 19 had hepatocellular carcinoma, 15 or so melanoma, 9 renal cell carcinoma and 9 head and neck cancer. In the dose-escalation cohort, 65% to 90% of patients were male, and the mean age was about 55 years, with a range of about 23 to 80. Patients were allowed to have had prior anti-PD-1, anti-PD-L1 or anti-CTLA-4 therapy, and approximately 43% of the dose-escalation patients had previously received checkpoint inhibitors. Partial responses were achieved by three dose-escalation patients, of whom one had hepatocellular carcinoma and two had cutaneous melanoma. Peripheral TCRbeta sequencing aimed to test whether ivuxolimab altered TCR sequence diversity and caused clonal T-cell expansion. The monotherapy dose-escalation portion (N ≈ 57 patients) of the phase I ivuxolimab trial is reported in the paper. Broader findings and caveats from the paper: At doses of 0.1 to 3.0 mg/kg, clonal expansion of both CD4+ and CD8+ blood T cells was observed from baseline to week 6. Low levels of normalized T-cell clonal expansion were also shown by some nonresponding patients. Antigen specificity was not determined for the clonally expanded peripheral T cells. After ivuxolimab, expanded clones were on average more numerous among CD8+ T cells than among CD4+ T cells. In the 0.1-3.0 mg/kg groups, partial responders were among the patients with the lowest normalized peripheral clonal expansion, particularly in CD8+ T cells.

For sequencing of the TCRbeta CDR3 region, genomic DNA was extracted from the sorted cells. TCRbeta CDR3 regions were sequenced using the immunoSEQ Assay. In TCRdb, the immuneACCESS table is reduced to in-frame sequences with V and J assigned. These tables do not hold every clone; where another copy was compared, an unresolved V gene accounts for under half, and the others remain unexplained. Across this sample there are 15,000 to 20,000 clones, with 86% seen only once. The top ten hold 10% to 15% of the sample. Patients with a history of autoimmune disease or receiving systemic immunosuppression were excluded from the trial. Peripheral blood for TCR sequencing was drawn from every dose cohort at baseline, at cycle 4 day 1 and at cycle 7 day 1. Samples came from an open-label, multicenter, first-in-human phase I dose-escalation trial of ivuxolimab. Adults with locally advanced or metastatic head and neck squamous cell, hepatocellular, melanoma or renal cell carcinoma were enrolled in the trial. CD4+ and CD8+ T cells were sorted separately from peripheral blood before TCR sequencing.

The germline V gene (reference sequence) yields MNHEY for CDR1 and SMNVEV for CDR2. Trimming removed 5 bases from V and 8 bases from J; the gene matches leave 7 bases unexplained. CDR3 length: 15 amino acids, cysteine to phenylalanine. Only the CDR3 portion is preserved as DNA: 45 bases, with reading frame beginning at the first base. As regards this clone: Which antigen it targets is not known. Base quality data are lacking; no much larger clone is found one base away.

Recombination connected TRBV27 to TRBJ1-6; TRBD1 aligns with 9 central bases. The sequenced sample was CD4+ or CD8+ T cells sorted from blood, obtained in a trial of the OX40 agonist ivuxolimab. The receptor's source is an adult with an advanced solid tumor such as melanoma, head and neck, liver or kidney cancer. The CDR3 amino acid sequence is: CASSPRDRVYSPLHF. The DNA reads TGTGCCAGCAGTCCCCGGGACAGGGTTTATTCACCCCTCCACTTT.